Presented here are 10 T cell receptor beta chains from one specimen sequenced in a study of identical twins (dated by TCRdb to about 2016). Library preparation used 5' RACE. The instrument was an Illumina HiSeq 2000. Clones were called with MiXCR by TCRdb after fastp trimmed the public reads at Q25, and only in-frame beta chains were retained. For every CDR3 protein sequence, its rows merge into one entry that carries the most common genes and DNA. This sample holds a few hundred thousand distinct CDR3 sequences; roughly 20% were observed only once. The ten biggest clones cover around 12% of the sample. Material for sequencing was naive T cells sorted from blood. Interpreted using the paper, the cell subset or site label stands for: cells isolated with a human naive T-cell isolation kit. Receptors were obtained from a man aged 50 or older in good health.

This clonotype was seen many times. V usage is TRBV11-2 and J usage is TRBJ2-1; D gene unclear. V was shortened by 5 bases and J by 9 bases, with 11 bases between the two germline ends. The germline V gene encodes CDR1 SGHAT and CDR2 FQNNGV. CDR3 size: 12 residues. CDR3 sequence: CASSTTPREQFF. The CDR3, as DNA: TGTGCCAGCAGCACTACCCCGCGTGAGCAGTTCTTC.

J is TRBJ1-4 and V is TRBV28; TRBD1 matches at 8 bases. V was pared by 5 bases and J by 10 bases, with 0 bases of the junction left unmatched. Per germline, CDR1 MDHEN and CDR2 SYDVKM. The CDR3 runs to 11 residues. The CDR3 DNA follows: TGTGCCAGCAGTACAGGGGGAAAACTGTTTTTT. Its protein product is CASSTGGKLFF.

V is TRBV7-2 and J is TRBJ2-3; D possibly corresponds to TRBD1 (6 bases). Germline V gives CDR1 SGHTA, CDR2 FQGNSA. The V and J ends lost 3 bases and 4 bases respectively, with 17 bases between them. The CDR3 extends over 16 amino acids. The DNA of the CDR3 is TGTGCCAGCAGCTTGGGAGAGGCCAGGGGTCCAGATACGCAGTATTTT. Translating it yields CASSLGEARGPDTQYF.

The rearrangement links TRBV7-2 to TRBJ1-1; D unclear. Germline lookup yields CDR1 SGHTA and CDR2 FQGNSA. Trimming cost V 5 bases and J 1 base, with 11 bases left between them. This CDR3 is 14 amino acids long. This CDR3 reads CASSPTWENTEAFF. CDR3 bases: TGTGCCAGCAGCCCCACCTGGGAGAACACTGAAGCTTTCTTT.

This clonotype was seen a few times. This chain connects TRBV10-3 to TRBJ1-2, with 8 bases that match TRBD1. J lost 8 bases, V lost 8 bases, and 7 bases had no gene match. The V gene's germline CDR1 is ENHRY and CDR2 SYGVKD. This CDR3 has 12 residues. Written as DNA, the CDR3 is TGTGCCATCTCCGGGACAGGAAGGGGCTACACCTTC. This sequence encodes CAISGTGRGYTF.

This clonotype was seen more than once but under ten times. J is TRBJ1-4 and V is TRBV5-6, with D maybe TRBD1 (5 bases). The germline gives CDR1 SGHDT, CDR2 YYEEEE. This CDR3 has 15 residues. Trimming took off 3 bases at V and 8 bases at J, with 17 bases between the two ends. The CDR3 coding sequence is TGTGCCAGCAGCTGGAACTCAGGGTACGGCGAAAAACTGTTTTTT. It is translated as CASSWNSGYGEKLFF.

This clonotype was counted only a few times. The rearrangement joins TRBV19 to TRBJ2-7; D tentatively fits TRBD1 or TRBD2 (5 bases each). Germline CDR1 is LNHDA and CDR2 is SQIVND (reference sequence). The CDR3 consists of 14 residues. Trimming removed 6 bases from V and 1 base from J, with 13 bases in between. CDR3 loop: CASSMLGASYEQYF. The DNA for the CDR3 is TGTGCCAGTAGCATGCTCGGGGCTTCCTACGAGCAGTACTTC.

This clonotype was detected many times. The rearrangement joins TRBV20-1 to TRBJ2-7; 8 bases are a match to TRBD1. The CDR3 has 17 residues. Germline assignment: CDR1 DFQATT and CDR2 SNEGSKA (reference sequence). V lost 0 bases to trimming and J lost 0 bases; unmatched junction nucleotides: 10. In nucleotides, the CDR3 is TGCAGTGCTAGAGACGCCCGACAGGGGAGGAGCTCCTACGAGCAGTACTTC. As protein: CSARDARQGRSSYEQYF.

The chain carries TRBV12-3 or TRBV12-4 and TRBJ2-1; TRBD1 matches 7 bases. The V segment lost 5 bases and the J segment 4 bases; nucleotides outside the gene matches: 5. The CDR3 is 14 amino acids. Here the CDR3 DNA reads TGTGCCAGCAGTCATGACAGGGCTTACAATGAGCAGTTCTTC. Amino acids: CASSHDRAYNEQFF.

The chain combines TRBV7-3 with TRBJ2-2, with 10 bases identical to TRBD2. V lost 2 bases to trimming and J lost 5 bases; unmatched junction nucleotides: 8. The CDR3 contains 17 residues. Germline loops: CDR1 SGHTA, CDR2 FQGTGA. The chain's CDR3 is CASSLVAGGRGTGELFF. The CDR3, as DNA: TGTGCCAGCAGCTTAGTAGCGGGAGGACGGGGAACCGGGGAGCTGTTTTTT. Drawing the rest from reference TRBV7-3 and TRBJ2-2, the complete variable domain is GAGVSQTPSNKVTEKGKYVELRCDPISGHTALYWYRQSLGQGPEFLIYFQGTGAADDSGLPNDRFFAVRPEGSVSTLKIQRTERGDSAVYLCASSLVAGGRGTGELFFGEGSRLTVL.